This T cell receptor (beta chain) was captured by sequencing in a study of shared clonotypes between healthy human individuals. Findings and limits, study-wide: The study generally estimated greater richness for naive than memory subsets. Since donors were few, the genetic and exposure-history diversity represented was limited.

Sequencing was performed with immunoSEQ multiplex PCR; in TCRdb, only in-frame clones are kept and a portion is missing. The sample lists about 800,000 clones, about 96% occurring once. Germline V CDR1 and CDR2: MGHRA, YSYEKL. Trimming took off 4 bases at V and 3 bases at J, with 8 bases between the two ends. This CDR3 is 13 amino acids long. Details on this clone: Its antigen is undetermined.

CD45RO-negative CD8 cells positively selected for CCR7 made up the naive population, which excluded terminally differentiated effector memory CD45RA+ cells. The study drew its donors from healthy HIV-negative adults without recent acute infections or vaccinations. This clonotype was obtained from a man in his thirties or forties in good health. What was sequenced was naive CD8+ T cells sorted from blood. This chain uses TRBV4-1 with TRBJ2-3; D perhaps matches TRBD2 (5 bases). The CDR3 bases are TGCGCCAGCAGCCTGCCGGGGACAGATACGCAGTATTTT. Translating gives CASSLPGTDTQYF.